A single sample is the source of the 11 T cell receptor beta chains below, sequenced in a study of cytotoxic CD8 clonotypes in ibrutinib-treated CLL. Repertoires were generated with immunoSEQ multiplex PCR, while TCRdb's copy carries only in-frame clones and drops some. The sample carries roughly 330,000 clones, roughly two thirds recorded once. Material: PBMCs, obtained after 36 months of ibrutinib treatment. Receptors were obtained from a human donor with chronic lymphocytic leukemia.

V is TRBV9 and J is TRBJ2-1; TRBD2 agrees at 10 bases. Germline CDR1 reads SGDLS; CDR2 reads YYNGEE. Trimming removed 2 bases from V and 5 bases from J; junction bases left unmatched: 1. The CDR3 is made up of 14 amino acids. This CDR3 reads CASSVLAGDNEQFF. The DNA of the CDR3 is TGTGCCAGCAGCGTTCTAGCGGGGGACAATGAGCAGTTCTTC.

The J gene is TRBJ2-1, the V gene TRBV29-1; D remains ambiguous. V was trimmed by 7 bases and J by 5 bases, leaving 12 bases between them. Germline CDR1 and CDR2: SQVTM and ANQGSEA. The CDR3 contains 12 residues. CDR3 coding DNA: TGCAGCGCCCACCTAGAACACAATGAGCAGTTCTTC. Translating gives CSAHLEHNEQFF.

This clone occurred a few times. The rearrangement links TRBV6-1 to TRBJ2-2; D gene unclear. Germline loops: CDR1 MNHNS, CDR2 SASEGT. V was cut by 2 bases and J by 0 bases, with 10 bases left in between. The CDR3 is 16 residues long. The CDR3 sequence: CASSEPAFANTGELFF. Here the CDR3 DNA reads TGTGCCAGCAGTGAACCGGCATTCGCGAACACCGGGGAGCTGTTTTTT.

The rearrangement uses TRBV2 and TRBJ2-2; TRBD1 might be the D (6 bases). V was pared by 8 bases and J by 0 bases, with 10 bases between. Germline V gene lookup returns CDR1 SNHLY and CDR2 FYNNEI. This CDR3 comprises 14 residues. CDR3 nucleotide sequence: TGTGCCAGCCGACAGGATTCGAACACCGGGGAGCTGTTTTTT. Protein: CASRQDSNTGELFF.

This rearrangement joins TRBV7-6 to TRBJ2-1; a possible D gene is TRBD2 (6 bases). V dropped 2 bases and J dropped 2 bases, with 13 bases sitting between them. This CDR3 is 16 amino acids long. CDR1 is SGHVS and CDR2 is FNYEAQ in the germline V gene. The CDR3 DNA sequence: TGTGCCAGCAGCTTAAGTAGTAGCGGAGCCTACAATGAGCAGTTCTTC. Translated: CASSLSSSGAYNEQFF.

The chain combines TRBV5-5 with TRBJ1-3, with D perhaps matching TRBD1 (5 bases). Looked up from germline, CDR1 is SGHKS and CDR2 is YYEKEE (reference sequence). Trimming removed 1 base at V and 2 bases at J, with 10 bases between. The length of the CDR3 is 15 residues. CDR3 coding DNA: TGTGCCAGCAGCTTGCCGGGGCCCCCTGGAAACACCATATATTTT. Protein product: CASSLPGPPGNTIYF. Drawing the rest from reference TRBV5-5 and TRBJ1-3, the complete variable domain is DAGVTQSPTHLIKTRGQQVTLRCSPISGHKSVSWYQQVLGQGPQFIFQYYEKEERGRGNFPDRFSARQFPNYSSELNVNALLLGDSALYLCASSLPGPPGNTIYFGEGSWLTVV.

In this sample, this clone turned up a few times. The genes are TRBV18 and TRBJ2-1, with 9 bases aligning to TRBD2. The CDR3 is 15 residues long. J was trimmed by 15 bases and V by 2 bases; bases with no gene match: 14. The germline CDR1 and CDR2 sequences are KGHSH and LQKENI. CDR3 bases: TGTGCCAGCTCACCATCTAGCGGGACAACCTCTTCGGGGTTCTTC. It yields the protein CASSPSSGTTSSGFF.

CDR3 sequence reads: CASRYPSTEAFF. The DNA for the CDR3 is TGTGCCAGCAGATATCCGAGTACTGAAGCTTTCTTT. The chain has TRBV21-1 and TRBJ1-1. TRBV21-1 is a pseudogene. The CDR3 runs 12 residues.

The CDR3 loop reads CASSQVTSSYNEQFF. The DNA for the CDR3 is TGCGCCAGCAGCCAGGTGACTAGCTCCTACAATGAGCAGTTCTTC. The J gene is TRBJ2-1, the V gene TRBV4-3; a weak D match, TRBD2 (6 bases). There are 15 residues in the CDR3. Trimming stripped 3 bases from V and 0 bases from J, with 9 bases between. The V gene's germline CDR1 is LGHNA and CDR2 YSLEER.

This clone was detected once. The chain recombines TRBV12-5 with TRBJ2-7; the match to TRBD1 covers 8 bases. The CDR3 loop spans 15 amino acids. The germline gives CDR1 LGHNT, CDR2 FRNRAP. Losses at the gene ends were 0 bases for V and 4 bases for J; bases not matched to a gene: 5. The CDR3 DNA sequence: TGTGCTAGTGGTTTGGTTACGGACAGGGAGTACGAGCAGTACTTC. Protein product: CASGLVTDREYEQYF. Full variable domain (remainder filled in from reference TRBV12-5 and TRBJ2-7): DARVTQTPRHKVTEMGQEVTMRCQPILGHNTVFWYRQTMMQGLELLAYFRNRAPLDDSGMPKDRFSAEMPDATLATLKIQPSEPRDSAVYFCASGLVTDREYEQYFGPGTRLTVT.

The chain recombines TRBV9 with TRBJ1-5; a possible D gene is TRBD1 (5 bases). The V end lost 4 bases, the J end lost 9 bases, and 14 bases lay between the germline ends. This CDR3 spans 13 amino acids. Per the germline V gene, CDR1 is SGDLS and CDR2 is YYNGEE. The CDR3 reads CASSHRDLPPQHF. The DNA of the CDR3 is TGTGCCAGCAGCCACCGGGACCTCCCGCCCCAGCATTTT. Full variable domain (missing parts from reference TRBV9 and TRBJ1-5): DSGVTQTPKHLITATGQRVTLRCSPRSGDLSVYWYQQSLDQGLQFLIQYYNGEERAKGNILERFSAQQFPDLHSELNLSSLELGDSALYFCASSHRDLPPQHFGDGTRLSIL.